The 9 T cell receptor beta chains reported below all come from one sample, sequenced in a study of blood T cells in healthy people across ages. A second PCR, run for roughly 6 to 11 cycles, used a sample-barcoded 5' primer plus a J-beta primer mix. TCRdb analysed the 5' RACE reads with MiXCR anew, one entry per CDR3 protein. The profile shows more than 650,000 distinct CDR3 sequences, 20% to 25% of them singletons. The sequencing input was blood. All receptors derive from a man in his 70s in good health.

The CDR3: CASTLGLNYGYTF. CDR3 DNA: TGTGCCAGCACCCTGGGGCTGAACTATGGCTACACCTTC. The chain has TRBV12-3 or TRBV12-4 and TRBJ1-2, with D possibly matching TRBD1 (5 bases). The length of the CDR3 is 13 residues. V gave up 7 bases and J gave up 2 bases, with 11 bases separating them.

The chain links TRBV28 to TRBJ2-7; D gene unclear. Trimming took off 2 bases at V and 9 bases at J, with 11 bases between the two ends. CDR1 is MDHEN and CDR2 is SYDVKM in the germline V gene. The CDR3 loop spans 12 amino acids. This chain's CDR3 is CASSLRYAGQYF. CDR3 bases: TGTGCCAGCAGTTTACGGTACGCCGGGCAGTACTTC.

The rearrangement uses TRBV4-2 and TRBJ2-5; TRBD1 might be the D (6 bases). The J call may not be correct, given that the DNA end is closer to TRBJ2-7. The CDR3 runs to 14 residues. From germline, CDR1 is LGHNA and CDR2 YNFKEQ. The CDR3 is CASSQPGQNYEQYF. In DNA form, the CDR3 reads TGTGCCAGCAGCCAACCTGGACAGAACTACGAGCAGTACTTC.

The chain links TRBV4-1 to TRBJ2-5; D remains ambiguous. The J call is uncertain, as TRBJ2-1 better fits the DNA end. The CDR3 runs to 12 residues. Germline V gene lookup returns CDR1 MGHRA and CDR2 YSYEKL. DNA of the CDR3: TGCGCCAGCAGCCAAGATACAGTTGAGCAGTTCTTC. This encodes CASSQDTVEQFF.

The gene calls are TRBV25-1 and TRBJ2-3; tentatively, D is TRBD1 (6 bases). The V and J ends lost 5 bases and 8 bases respectively, with 20 bases between them. The CDR3 has 15 residues. Germline V lookup: CDR1 MGHDK, CDR2 SYGVNS. The CDR3 bases are TGTGCCAGCAGTCCACCACAGGGTTGGGGCGTTACGCAGTATTTT. This codes for CASSPPQGWGVTQYF.

With regard to this clonotype: This is likely a read error, given that the CDR3 carries no conserved phenylalanine or tryptophan at its end. This rearrangement joins TRBV2 to TRBJ1-2, with a possible D match to TRBD1 (5 bases). The CDR3 sequence is 12 residues long. Germline V gives CDR1 SNHLY, CDR2 FYNNEI. Trimming shortened V by 6 bases and J by 8 bases, and 13 bases separated the two germline ends. CDR3 sequence (DNA): TGTGCCAGCAGATCTAACCCAGGGGGCTACACCCTC. As protein: CASRSNPGGYTL.

This clonotype was seen a few times. V and J are TRBV4-1 and TRBJ2-1; D might be TRBD1 or TRBD2, each matching 5 bases. Germline CDR1 reads MGHRA; CDR2 reads YSYEKL. V was pared by 2 bases and J by 7 bases, with 21 bases between. The CDR3 is 17 amino acids. DNA for the CDR3: TGCGCCAGCAGCCAACCAAGTTCCGGGGCCCTAGGGAATGAGCAGTTCTTC. Its protein is CASSQPSSGALGNEQFF.

This clonotype has more than one count but fewer than ten. V usage is TRBV25-1 and J usage is TRBJ1-1, with D uncertain. The V gene's germline CDR1 is MGHDK and CDR2 SYGVNS. V shed 7 bases and J shed 5 bases, with 17 bases lying between them. This CDR3 comprises 14 residues. In DNA form, the CDR3 reads TGTGCCAGCATTCCGCATCTAGGGAATACTGAAGCTTTCTTT. This encodes CASIPHLGNTEAFF.

This clonotype was observed a handful of times. The genes are TRBV7-9 and TRBJ1-1; 8 positions match TRBD1. V shed 4 bases and J 0 bases; nucleotides not matched to a gene: 7. CDR3 length equals 16 residues. Per germline, CDR1 SEHNR and CDR2 FQNEAQ (reference sequence). The CDR3 spells CASSWLGTGMNTEAFF. The CDR3 DNA reads as TGTGCCAGCAGCTGGCTCGGGACAGGCATGAACACTGAAGCTTTCTTT.